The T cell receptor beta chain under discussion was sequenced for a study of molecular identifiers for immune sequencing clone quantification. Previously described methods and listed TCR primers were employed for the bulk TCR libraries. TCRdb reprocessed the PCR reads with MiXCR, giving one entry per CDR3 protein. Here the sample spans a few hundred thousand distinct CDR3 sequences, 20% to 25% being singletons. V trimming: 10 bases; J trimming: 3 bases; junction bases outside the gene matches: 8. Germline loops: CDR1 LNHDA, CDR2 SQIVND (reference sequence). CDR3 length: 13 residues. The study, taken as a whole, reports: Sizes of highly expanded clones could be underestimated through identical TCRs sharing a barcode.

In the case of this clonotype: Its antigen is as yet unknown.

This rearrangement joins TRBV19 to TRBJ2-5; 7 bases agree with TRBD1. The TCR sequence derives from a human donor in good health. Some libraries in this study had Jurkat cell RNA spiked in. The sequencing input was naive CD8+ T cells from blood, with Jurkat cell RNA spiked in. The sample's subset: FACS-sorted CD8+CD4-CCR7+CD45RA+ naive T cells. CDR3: CATRDRPEETQYF. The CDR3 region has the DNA TGTGCCACCCGGGACAGACCCGAAGAGACCCAGTACTTC.